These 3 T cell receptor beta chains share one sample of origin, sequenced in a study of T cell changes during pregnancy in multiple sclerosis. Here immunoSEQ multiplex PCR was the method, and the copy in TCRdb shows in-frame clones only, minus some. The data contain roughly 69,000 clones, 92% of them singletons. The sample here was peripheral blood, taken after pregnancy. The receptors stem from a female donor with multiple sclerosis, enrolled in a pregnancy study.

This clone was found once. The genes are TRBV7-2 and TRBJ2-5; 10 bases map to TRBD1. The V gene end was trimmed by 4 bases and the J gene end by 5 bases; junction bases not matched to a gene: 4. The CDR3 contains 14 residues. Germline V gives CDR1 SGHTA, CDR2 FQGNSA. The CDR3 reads CASSWTGGGETQYF. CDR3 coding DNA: TGTGCCAGCAGCTGGACAGGGGGAGGTGAGACCCAGTACTTC.

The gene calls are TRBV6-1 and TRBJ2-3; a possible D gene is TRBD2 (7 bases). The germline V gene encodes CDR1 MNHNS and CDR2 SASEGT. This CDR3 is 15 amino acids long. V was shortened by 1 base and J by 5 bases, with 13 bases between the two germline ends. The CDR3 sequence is CASSEEVGGGDTQYF. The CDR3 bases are TGTGCCAGCAGTGAAGAAGTAGGGGGGGGAGATACGCAGTATTTT.

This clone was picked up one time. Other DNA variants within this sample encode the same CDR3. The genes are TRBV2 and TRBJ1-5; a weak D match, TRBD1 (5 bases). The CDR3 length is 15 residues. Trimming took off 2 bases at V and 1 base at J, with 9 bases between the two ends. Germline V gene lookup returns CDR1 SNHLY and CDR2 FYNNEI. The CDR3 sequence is CASSEQGLSNQPQHF. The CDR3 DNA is TGTGCCAGCAGTGAACAGGGTTTGAGCAATCAGCCCCAGCATTTT.